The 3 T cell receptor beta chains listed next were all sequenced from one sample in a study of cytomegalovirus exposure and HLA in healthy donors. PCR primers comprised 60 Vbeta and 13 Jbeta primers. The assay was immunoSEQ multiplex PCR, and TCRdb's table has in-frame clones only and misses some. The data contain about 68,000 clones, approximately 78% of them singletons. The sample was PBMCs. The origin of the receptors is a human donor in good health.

CDR3 in DNA: TGTGCCAGCAGACCACTAGCGGGGGGGCTTTATACGCAGTATTTT. Translation gives CASRPLAGGLYTQYF. The chain joins TRBV6-1 to TRBJ2-3, with 13 bases fitting TRBD2. The trim removed 6 bases at V and 7 bases at J, leaving 7 bases unmatched. The CDR3 is 15 residues long. The germline CDR1 and CDR2 sequences are MNHNS and SASEGT.

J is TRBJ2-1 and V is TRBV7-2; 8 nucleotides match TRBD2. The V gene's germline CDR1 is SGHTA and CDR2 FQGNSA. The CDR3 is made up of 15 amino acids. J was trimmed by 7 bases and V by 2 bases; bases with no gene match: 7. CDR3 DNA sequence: TGTGCCAGCAGCTTAAACGGGGGGGCCGGGAATGAGCAGTTCTTC. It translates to CASSLNGGAGNEQFF.

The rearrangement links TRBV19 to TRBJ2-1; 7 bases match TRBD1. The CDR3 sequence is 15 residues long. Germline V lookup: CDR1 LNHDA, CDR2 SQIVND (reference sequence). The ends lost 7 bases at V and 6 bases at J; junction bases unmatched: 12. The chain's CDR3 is CASNNKRQGRNEQFF. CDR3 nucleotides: TGTGCCAGTAACAATAAGAGACAGGGACGCAATGAGCAGTTCTTC.